The 22 T cell receptor beta chains below were found in one sample sequenced in a study of blood T cell repertoires in COVID-19. The protocol was immunoSEQ multiplex PCR, while the TCRdb copy is restricted to in-frame clones and leaves out a portion. This table holds 30,000 to 40,000 clones, roughly nine tenths found once. The sequenced sample was peripheral blood. Receptor source: a woman aged 30 to 39 in a cohort sampled during active COVID-19.

The chain combines TRBV18 with TRBJ2-7, with D perhaps TRBD1 (6 bases). Germline CDR1 KGHSH, CDR2 LQKENI. This CDR3 spans 14 amino acids. V was clipped by 3 bases and J by 6 bases, with 15 bases between them. CDR3 DNA: TGTGCCAGCTCACCGTTGGACAGCCCTATCGAGCAGTACTTC. Its protein is CASSPLDSPIEQYF.

This chain connects TRBV24-1 to TRBJ2-3; 11 nucleotides align to TRBD2. V shed 4 bases, J shed 7 bases, and the junction held 9 bases outside the gene matches. Looked up from germline, CDR1 is KGHDR and CDR2 is SFDVKD. CDR3 length: 16 amino acids. CDR3 region: CATSDPLLAGDNTQYF. The DNA of the CDR3 is TGTGCCACCAGTGACCCGCTACTAGCGGGAGACAATACGCAGTATTTT.

The rearrangement links TRBV7-6 to TRBJ2-3, with TRBD2 matching 10 bases. J lost 9 bases, V lost 1 base, and 10 bases had no gene match. The CDR3 spans 16 residues. Germline loops: CDR1 SGHVS, CDR2 FNYEAQ. The CDR3: CASSLVAGGSSQTQYF. Written as DNA, the CDR3 is TGTGCCAGCAGCTTAGTAGCGGGAGGTTCCTCGCAAACGCAGTATTTT.

V usage is TRBV19 and J usage is TRBJ2-1; 10 positions match TRBD2. The V gene end was trimmed by 3 bases and the J gene end by 3 bases; junction bases not matched to a gene: 8. Germline assignment: CDR1 LNHDA and CDR2 SQIVND (reference sequence). CDR3 length: 17 residues. CDR3 in amino acids: CASSIELAGDLYNEQFF. The DNA for the CDR3 is TGTGCCAGTAGTATTGAGCTAGCGGGAGACCTCTACAATGAGCAGTTCTTC.

This chain uses TRBV19 with TRBJ2-3, with 8 nucleotides matching TRBD2. This CDR3 contains 15 residues. The V gene end was trimmed by 7 bases and the J gene end by 3 bases; junction bases not matched to a gene: 9. Looked up from germline, CDR1 is LNHDA and CDR2 is SQIVND (reference sequence). The CDR3 DNA reads TGTGCCAGTACCCCAACGGGAGGGCGAACAGATACGCAGTATTTT. This translates into CASTPTGGRTDTQYF.

The chain is built from TRBV10-3 and TRBJ2-7, with TRBD2 matching over 12 bases. Trimming at V came to 4 bases and at J to 2 bases, leaving 3 bases not matched to a gene. CDR3 length equals 15 residues. Germline V gives CDR1 ENHRY, CDR2 SYGVKD. DNA of the CDR3: TGTGCCATCAGTGGGGGGACTAGCGGGCCCTACGAGCAGTACTTC. It is translated as CAISGGTSGPYEQYF.

Only a few counts were recorded for this clone. The CDR3 spells CASSEYRINEKLFF. The CDR3 nucleotides are TGTGCCAGCAGTGAATACAGGATTAATGAAAAACTGTTTTTT. The J gene is TRBJ1-4, the V gene TRBV6-1, with a possible D match to TRBD1 (5 bases). The CDR3 is 14 amino acids. V shed 2 bases and J shed 4 bases, with 8 bases lying between them. Germline CDR1 and CDR2: MNHNS and SASEGT.

This chain connects TRBV7-2 to TRBJ1-2, with 7 positions matching TRBD1. This CDR3 contains 14 residues. V lost 3 bases and J lost 8; bases outside the gene matches: 9. The V gene's germline CDR1 is SGHTA and CDR2 FQGNSA. The DNA for the CDR3 is TGTGCCAGCAGCTTTGACAGGGCATCGGGCGGCTACACCTTC. Protein product: CASSFDRASGGYTF.

V usage is TRBV27 and J usage is TRBJ2-3; 7 nucleotides match TRBD2. J lost 1 base, V lost 3 bases, and 7 bases had no gene match. Germline lookup yields CDR1 MNHEY and CDR2 SMNVEV (reference sequence). The CDR3 loop spans 16 amino acids. The CDR3 loop reads CASSLLASGRTDTQYF. Written as DNA, the CDR3 is TGTGCCAGCAGTTTGTTGGCTAGCGGTCGCACAGATACGCAGTATTTT.

V is TRBV5-1 and J is TRBJ2-7, with a weak D call TRBD2 (7 bases). Germline values: CDR1 SGHRS, CDR2 YFSETQ. V lost 4 bases and J 0 bases, leaving 20 bases between the germline ends. The CDR3 sequence is 17 residues long. The CDR3 region is CASSRRGGPKSSYEQYF. DNA for the CDR3: TGCGCCAGCAGCCGGAGGGGGGGTCCCAAGAGCTCCTACGAGCAGTACTTC.

Only one count was recorded for this clone. The J gene is TRBJ2-1, the V gene TRBV30; 8 bases match TRBD2. Germline V gives CDR1 GTSNPN, CDR2 SVGIG (reference sequence). There are 17 residues in the CDR3. V gave up 0 bases and J gave up 6 bases; unmatched junction bases: 13. In DNA form, the CDR3 reads TGTGCCTGGAGTGTACCTCGGGCGGGAGGTGACTTCAATGAGCAGTTCTTC. Residues: CAWSVPRAGGDFNEQFF.

This sequence joins TRBV18 and TRBJ2-3, with 8 bases fitting TRBD2. V dropped 2 bases and J dropped 6; count of bases not matched to a gene: 7. Germline V lookup: CDR1 KGHSH, CDR2 LQKENI. The CDR3 runs 15 residues. The CDR3 protein is CASSPISGSLDTQYF. CDR3 nucleotides: TGTGCCAGCTCACCAATAAGCGGGAGTCTTGATACGCAGTATTTT.

The rearrangement links TRBV30 to TRBJ2-3; 7 bases are a match to TRBD2. V was clipped by 5 bases and J by 5 bases; unmatched bases: 13. The germline V gene has CDR1 GTSNPN and CDR2 SVGIG (reference sequence). The CDR3 is made up of 15 amino acids. Here the CDR3 reads CAWGDGAGYQDTQYF. CDR3 coding DNA: TGTGCCTGGGGGGACGGAGCGGGGTATCAAGATACGCAGTATTTT.

This chain connects TRBV3-1 (or the pseudogene TRBV3-2) to TRBJ2-7; D is possibly TRBD1 (6 bases). The CDR3 loop spans 15 amino acids. The V end was cut by 2 bases, the J end by 3 bases, with 14 bases between. Germline values: CDR1 LGHDT, CDR2 YNNKEL (reference sequence). The CDR3 region has the DNA TGTGCCAGCAGCCAAACGGGCGTCAGGGGCTACGAGCAGTACTTC. Its translation is CASSQTGVRGYEQYF.

The chain has TRBV12-5 and TRBJ2-5; 7 bases are a match to TRBD2. The germline gives CDR1 LGHNT, CDR2 FRNRAP. The CDR3 has 15 residues. V shed 1 base, J shed 4 bases, and the junction held 6 bases outside the gene matches. The CDR3 sequence: CASGLGTRGRETQYF. CDR3 in DNA: TGTGCTAGTGGTTTGGGGACTAGAGGACGAGAGACCCAGTACTTC.

This chain uses TRBV4-2 with TRBJ2-3, with D uncertain. V was pared by 4 bases and J by 0 bases, with 8 bases between. The CDR3 spans 14 residues. The germline gives CDR1 LGHNA, CDR2 YNFKEQ. The DNA of the CDR3 is TGTGCCAGCAGCCCGACGGGTAGCACAGATACGCAGTATTTT. As protein: CASSPTGSTDTQYF.

The chain uses TRBV19 and TRBJ1-1; D is undetermined. Trimming removed 6 bases from V and 5 bases from J, with 13 bases in between. Germline V lookup: CDR1 LNHDA, CDR2 SQIVND (reference sequence). This CDR3 region has 13 residues. The CDR3, as DNA: TGTGCCAGTAGCCACCTCCGAGGGACTGAAGCTTTCTTT. Translating gives CASSHLRGTEAFF.

The chain is built from TRBV5-1 and TRBJ2-7; 8 nucleotides agree with TRBD2. The J segment lost 2 bases and the V segment lost 1 base, leaving 11 bases of the junction unmatched. The CDR3 sequence is 17 residues long. Germline V CDR1 and CDR2: SGHRS, YFSETQ. The CDR3 loop reads CASSLSPPGLAAYEQYF. The CDR3 nucleotides are TGCGCCAGCAGCTTGAGCCCACCCGGACTAGCCGCCTACGAGCAGTACTTC.

This sequence joins TRBV6-5 and TRBJ2-7; D call uncertain. This CDR3 has 13 amino acids. Trimming removed 6 bases at V and 5 bases at J, with 14 bases between. Germline V gene lookup returns CDR1 MNHEY and CDR2 SVGAGI. The CDR3 DNA follows: TGTGCCAGCAGATTTTCCTTGGAGAACGAGCAGTACTTC. This gives the protein CASRFSLENEQYF.

This chain links TRBV3-1 (or the pseudogene TRBV3-2) with TRBJ1-4; tentative D call: TRBD1 (5 bases). The CDR3 sequence is 14 residues long. V was trimmed by 1 base and J by 5 bases, leaving 8 bases between them. Germline CDR1 is LGHDT and CDR2 is YNNKEL (reference sequence). This CDR3 is CASSQGQRNEKLFF. The CDR3 DNA sequence: TGTGCCAGCAGCCAAGGACAGAGAAATGAAAAACTGTTTTTT.

The V gene is TRBV4-1, the J gene TRBJ1-1; 10 positions agree with TRBD1. Trimming at V came to 1 base and at J to 10 bases, leaving 15 bases not matched to a gene. CDR1 and CDR2 (germline): MGHRA, YSYEKL. The CDR3 spans 17 residues. The CDR3 protein is CASSQGVGDRGSLRAFF. The CDR3 DNA reads as TGCGCCAGCAGCCAAGGGGTTGGGGACAGGGGTTCATTAAGAGCTTTCTTT.

The J gene is TRBJ2-5, the V gene TRBV7-8; weak D call: TRBD2 (6 bases). Germline V gives CDR1 SGHVS, CDR2 FQNEAQ. Trimming cost V 7 bases and J 5 bases, with 17 bases left between them. The CDR3 loop spans 14 amino acids. The CDR3 DNA is TGTGCCAGCACACTTCGGGACTCGAGGGAGACCCAGTACTTC. This sequence encodes CASTLRDSRETQYF.